The entry below describes one T cell receptor beta chain. This CDR3 spans 14 amino acids. Trimming took 3 bases from V and 0 from J, leaving 6 bases between them. Per germline, CDR1 MDHEN and CDR2 SYDVKM. This sample was included in a study of cytomegalovirus exposure and HLA in healthy donors. The PCR employed 60 Vbeta primers together with 13 Jbeta primers. Some clones are missing from TCRdb's copy, which holds only in-frame ones; the method was immunoSEQ multiplex PCR. The table shows over 110,000 clones, with approximately 79% occurring only once. This clonotype was obtained from a woman aged 45-59 years in good health and CMV-seropositive. The chain has TRBV28 and TRBJ1-3; D is undetermined. Specimen: PBMCs. The CDR3 DNA follows: TGTGCCAGCAGTTTGGGCAGCTCTGGAAACACCATATATTTT. Translated: CASSLGSSGNTIYF.